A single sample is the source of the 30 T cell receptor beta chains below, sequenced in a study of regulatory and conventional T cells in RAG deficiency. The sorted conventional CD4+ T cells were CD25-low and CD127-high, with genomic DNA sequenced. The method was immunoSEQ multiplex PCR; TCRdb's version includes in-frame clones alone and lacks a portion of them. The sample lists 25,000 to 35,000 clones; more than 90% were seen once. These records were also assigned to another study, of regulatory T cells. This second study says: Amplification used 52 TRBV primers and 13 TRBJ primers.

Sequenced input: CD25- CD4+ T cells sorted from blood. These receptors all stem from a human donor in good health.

The CDR3 loop is CAPLAGTQETQYF. In DNA, the CDR3 is TGTGCACCCCTAGCGGGGACCCAAGAGACCCAGTACTTC. V gene TRBV27 combines with J gene TRBJ2-5; 9 bases align to TRBD2. The CDR3 contains 13 residues. The germline V gene encodes CDR1 MNHEY and CDR2 SMNVEV (reference sequence).

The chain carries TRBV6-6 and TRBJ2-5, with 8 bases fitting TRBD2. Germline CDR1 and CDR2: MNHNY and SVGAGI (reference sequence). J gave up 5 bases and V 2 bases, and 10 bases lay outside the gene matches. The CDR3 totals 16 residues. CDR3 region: CASSYGPGGRRETQYF. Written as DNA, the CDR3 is TGTGCCAGCAGTTACGGGCCGGGGGGGCGTAGGGAGACCCAGTACTTC.

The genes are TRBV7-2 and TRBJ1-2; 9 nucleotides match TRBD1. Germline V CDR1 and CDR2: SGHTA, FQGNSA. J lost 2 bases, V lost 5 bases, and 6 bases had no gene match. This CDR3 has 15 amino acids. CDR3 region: CASSPDRGWNYGYTF. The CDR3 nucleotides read TGTGCCAGCAGCCCCGACAGGGGGTGGAACTATGGCTACACCTTC.

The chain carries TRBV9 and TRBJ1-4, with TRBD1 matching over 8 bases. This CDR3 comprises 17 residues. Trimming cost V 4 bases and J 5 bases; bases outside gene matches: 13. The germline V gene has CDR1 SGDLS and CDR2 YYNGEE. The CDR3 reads CASSRTGISPLNEKLFF. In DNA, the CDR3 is TGTGCCAGCAGCCGGACAGGGATTTCCCCCTTAAATGAAAAACTGTTTTTT.

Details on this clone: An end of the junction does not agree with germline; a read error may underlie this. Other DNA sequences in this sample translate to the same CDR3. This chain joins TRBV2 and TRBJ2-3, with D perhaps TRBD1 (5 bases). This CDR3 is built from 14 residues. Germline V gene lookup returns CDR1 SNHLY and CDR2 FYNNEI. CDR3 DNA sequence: TGTGCCAGTAGTGAAGTCAGGGTCACAGATACGCAGTATTTT. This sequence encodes CASSEVRVTDTQYF.

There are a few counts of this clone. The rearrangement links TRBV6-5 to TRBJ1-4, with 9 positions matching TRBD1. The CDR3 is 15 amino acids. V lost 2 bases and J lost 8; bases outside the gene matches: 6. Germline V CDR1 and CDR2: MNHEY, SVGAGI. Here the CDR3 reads CASSYIGQGREKLFF. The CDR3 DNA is TGTGCCAGCAGTTACATAGGACAGGGGAGAGAAAAACTGTTTTTT.

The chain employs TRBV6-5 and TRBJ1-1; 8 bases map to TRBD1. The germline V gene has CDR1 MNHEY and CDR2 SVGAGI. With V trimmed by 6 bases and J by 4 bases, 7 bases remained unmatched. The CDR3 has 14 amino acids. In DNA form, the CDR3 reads TGTGCCAGCAGCCTGGACAGGGTTGCCACTGAAGCTTTCTTT. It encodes CASSLDRVATEAFF.

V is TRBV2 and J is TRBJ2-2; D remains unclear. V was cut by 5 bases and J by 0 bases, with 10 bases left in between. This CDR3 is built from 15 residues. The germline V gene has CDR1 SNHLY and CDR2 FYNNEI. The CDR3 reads CASSKGLPNTGELFF. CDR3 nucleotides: TGTGCCAGCAGTAAAGGGCTCCCGAACACCGGGGAGCTGTTTTTT.

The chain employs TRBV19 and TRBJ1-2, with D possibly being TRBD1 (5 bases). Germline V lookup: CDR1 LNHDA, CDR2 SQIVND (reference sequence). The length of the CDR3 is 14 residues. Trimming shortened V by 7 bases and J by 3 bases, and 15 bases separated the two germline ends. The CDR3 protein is CASTENGADYGYTF. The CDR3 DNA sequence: TGTGCCAGTACCGAAAATGGGGCGGACTATGGCTACACCTTC.

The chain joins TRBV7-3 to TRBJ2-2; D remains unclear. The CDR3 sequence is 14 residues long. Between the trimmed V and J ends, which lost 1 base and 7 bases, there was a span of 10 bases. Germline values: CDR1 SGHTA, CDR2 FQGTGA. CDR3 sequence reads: CASSLRPGGGELFF. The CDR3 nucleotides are TGTGCCAGCAGCTTAAGACCAGGTGGCGGGGAGCTGTTTTTT.

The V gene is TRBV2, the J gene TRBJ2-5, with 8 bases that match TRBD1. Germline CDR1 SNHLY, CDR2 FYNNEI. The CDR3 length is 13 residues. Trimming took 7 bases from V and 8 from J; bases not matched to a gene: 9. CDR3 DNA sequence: TGTGCCAGCATTCAGGGGGCCGGAGGCACCCAGTACTTC. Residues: CASIQGAGGTQYF.

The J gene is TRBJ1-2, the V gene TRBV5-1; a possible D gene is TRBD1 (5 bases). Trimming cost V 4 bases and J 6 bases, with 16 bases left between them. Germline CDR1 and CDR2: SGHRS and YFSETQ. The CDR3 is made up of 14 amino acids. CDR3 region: CASSASPGFDGYTF. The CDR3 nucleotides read TGCGCCAGCAGCGCCTCGCCAGGGTTCGATGGCTACACCTTC.

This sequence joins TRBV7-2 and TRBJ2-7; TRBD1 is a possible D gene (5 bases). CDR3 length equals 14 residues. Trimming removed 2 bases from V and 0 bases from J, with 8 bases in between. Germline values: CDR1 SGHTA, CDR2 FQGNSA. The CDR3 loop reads CASSLRQSSYEQYF. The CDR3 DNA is TGTGCCAGCAGCTTAAGACAGAGCTCCTACGAGCAGTACTTC.

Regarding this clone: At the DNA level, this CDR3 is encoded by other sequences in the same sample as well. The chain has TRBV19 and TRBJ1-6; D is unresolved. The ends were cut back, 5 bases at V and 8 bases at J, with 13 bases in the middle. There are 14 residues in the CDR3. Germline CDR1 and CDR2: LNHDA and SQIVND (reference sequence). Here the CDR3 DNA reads TGTGCCAGTAGTCCGGGCGGGTGGCATTCACCCCTCCACTTT. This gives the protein CASSPGGWHSPLHF. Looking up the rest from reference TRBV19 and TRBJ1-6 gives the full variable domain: DGGITQSPKYLFRKEGQNVTLSCEQNLNHDAMYWYRQDPGQGLRLIYYSQIVNDFQKGDIAEGYSVSREKKESFPLTVTSAQKNPTAFYLCASSPGGWHSPLHFGNGTRLTVT.

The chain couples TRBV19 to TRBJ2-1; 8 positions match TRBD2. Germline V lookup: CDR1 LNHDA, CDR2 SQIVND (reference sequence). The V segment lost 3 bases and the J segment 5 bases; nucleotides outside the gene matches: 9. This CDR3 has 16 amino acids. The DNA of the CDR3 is TGTGCCAGTAGTATCGCGAGGAGCGGGGGTAACAATGAGCAGTTCTTC. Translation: CASSIARSGGNNEQFF.

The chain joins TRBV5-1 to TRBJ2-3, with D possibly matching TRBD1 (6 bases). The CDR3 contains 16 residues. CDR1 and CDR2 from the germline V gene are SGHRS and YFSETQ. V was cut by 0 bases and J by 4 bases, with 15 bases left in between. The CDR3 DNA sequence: TGCGCCAGCAGCTTGGGTCCAGGGGACCACGCAGATACGCAGTATTTT. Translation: CASSLGPGDHADTQYF.

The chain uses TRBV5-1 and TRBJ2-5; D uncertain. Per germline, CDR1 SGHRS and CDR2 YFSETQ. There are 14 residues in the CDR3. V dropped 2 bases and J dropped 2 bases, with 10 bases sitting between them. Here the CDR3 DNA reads TGCGCCAGCAGCTTTGGCCCCCGTCAAGAGACCCAGTACTTC. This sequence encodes CASSFGPRQETQYF. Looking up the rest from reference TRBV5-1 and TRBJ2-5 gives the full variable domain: KAGVTQTPRYLIKTRGQQVTLSCSPISGHRSVSWYQQTPGQGLQFLFEYFSETQRNKGNFPGRFSGRQFSNSRSEMNVSTLELGDSALYLCASSFGPRQETQYFGPGTRLLVL.

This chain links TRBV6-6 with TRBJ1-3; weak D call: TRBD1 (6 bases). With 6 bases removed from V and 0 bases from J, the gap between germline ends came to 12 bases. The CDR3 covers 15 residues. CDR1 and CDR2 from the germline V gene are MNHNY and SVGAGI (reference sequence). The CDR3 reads CASSPQGTSGNTIYF. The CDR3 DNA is TGTGCCAGCAGCCCACAGGGCACCTCTGGAAACACCATATATTTT.

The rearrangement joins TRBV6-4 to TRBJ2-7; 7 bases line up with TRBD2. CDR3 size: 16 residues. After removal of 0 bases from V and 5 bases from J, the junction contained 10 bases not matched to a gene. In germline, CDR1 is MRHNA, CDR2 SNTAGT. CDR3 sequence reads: CASSDSRWRTRDEQYF. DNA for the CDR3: TGTGCCAGCAGTGACTCGAGGTGGCGGACTAGGGACGAGCAGTACTTC.

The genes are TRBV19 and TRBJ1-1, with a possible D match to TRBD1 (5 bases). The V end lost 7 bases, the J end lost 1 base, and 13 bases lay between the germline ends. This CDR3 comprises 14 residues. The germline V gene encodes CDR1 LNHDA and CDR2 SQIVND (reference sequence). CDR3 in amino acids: CASTRLGANTEAFF. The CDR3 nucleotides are TGTGCCAGTACCCGTCTTGGGGCGAACACTGAAGCTTTCTTT.

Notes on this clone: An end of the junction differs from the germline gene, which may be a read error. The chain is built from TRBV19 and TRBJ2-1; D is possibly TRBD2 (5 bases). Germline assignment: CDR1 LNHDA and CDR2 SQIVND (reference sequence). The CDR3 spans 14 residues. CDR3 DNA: TGTGCCGGTAGTATTTTTCGGGATTCGGTCGAGCAGTTCTTC. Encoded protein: CAGSIFRDSVEQFF.

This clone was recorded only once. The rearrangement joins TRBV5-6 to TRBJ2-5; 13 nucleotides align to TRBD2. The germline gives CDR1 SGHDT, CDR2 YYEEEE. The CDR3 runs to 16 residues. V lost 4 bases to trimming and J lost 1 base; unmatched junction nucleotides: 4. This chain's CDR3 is CASSLGLAGVQETQYF. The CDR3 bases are TGTGCCAGCAGCCTAGGACTAGCGGGGGTCCAAGAGACCCAGTACTTC.

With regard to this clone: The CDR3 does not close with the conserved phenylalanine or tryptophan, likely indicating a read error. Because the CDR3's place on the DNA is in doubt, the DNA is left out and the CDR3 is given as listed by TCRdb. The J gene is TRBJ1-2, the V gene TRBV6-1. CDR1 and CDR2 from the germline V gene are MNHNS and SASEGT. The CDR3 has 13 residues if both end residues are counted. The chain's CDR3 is CASSDLVKRDLRG.

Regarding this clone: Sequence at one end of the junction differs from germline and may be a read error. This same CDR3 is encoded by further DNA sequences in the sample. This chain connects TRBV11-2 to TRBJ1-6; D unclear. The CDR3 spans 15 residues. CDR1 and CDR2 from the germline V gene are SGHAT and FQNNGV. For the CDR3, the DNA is TGTGCCAGCAGGGACGGGAGTCTCTATAATTCCCCCCTCCACTTT. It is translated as CASRDGSLYNSPLHF.

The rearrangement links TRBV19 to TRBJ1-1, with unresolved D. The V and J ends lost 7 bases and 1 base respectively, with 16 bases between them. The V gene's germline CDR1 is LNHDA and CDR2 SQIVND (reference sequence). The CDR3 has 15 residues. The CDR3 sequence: CASTWERRRNTEAFF. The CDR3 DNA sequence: TGTGCCAGTACCTGGGAGCGGAGGAGGAACACTGAAGCTTTCTTT. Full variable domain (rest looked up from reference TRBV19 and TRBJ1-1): DGGITQSPKYLFRKEGQNVTLSCEQNLNHDAMYWYRQDPGQGLRLIYYSQIVNDFQKGDIAEGYSVSREKKESFPLTVTSAQKNPTAFYLCASTWERRRNTEAFFGQGTRLTVV.

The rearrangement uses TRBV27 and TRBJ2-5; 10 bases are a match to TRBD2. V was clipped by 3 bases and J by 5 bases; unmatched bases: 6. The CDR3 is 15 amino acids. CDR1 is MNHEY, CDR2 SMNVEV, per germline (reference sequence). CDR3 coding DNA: TGTGCCAGCAGTTTTTTAGCGGGGGGAGAGGAGACCCAGTACTTC. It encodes CASSFLAGGEETQYF.

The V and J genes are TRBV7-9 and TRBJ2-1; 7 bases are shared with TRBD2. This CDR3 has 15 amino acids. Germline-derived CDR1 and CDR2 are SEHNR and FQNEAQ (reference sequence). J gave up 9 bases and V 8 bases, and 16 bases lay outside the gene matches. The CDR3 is CASRGTGGERGEQFF. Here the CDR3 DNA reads TGTGCCAGCCGGGGGACGGGGGGTGAAAGAGGTGAGCAGTTCTTC.

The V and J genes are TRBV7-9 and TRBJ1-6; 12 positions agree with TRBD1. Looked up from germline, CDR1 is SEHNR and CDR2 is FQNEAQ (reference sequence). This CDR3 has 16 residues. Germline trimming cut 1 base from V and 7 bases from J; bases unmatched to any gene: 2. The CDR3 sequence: CASSLGDRGRNSPLHF. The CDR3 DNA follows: TGTGCCAGCAGCTTAGGGGACAGGGGGCGAAATTCACCCCTCCACTTT.

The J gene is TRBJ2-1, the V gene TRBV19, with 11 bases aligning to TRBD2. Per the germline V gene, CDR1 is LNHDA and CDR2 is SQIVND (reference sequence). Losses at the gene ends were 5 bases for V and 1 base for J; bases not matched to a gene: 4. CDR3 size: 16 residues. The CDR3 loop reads CASSLSGGASYNEQFF. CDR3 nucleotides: TGTGCCAGTAGTCTTAGCGGGGGGGCATCCTACAATGAGCAGTTCTTC.

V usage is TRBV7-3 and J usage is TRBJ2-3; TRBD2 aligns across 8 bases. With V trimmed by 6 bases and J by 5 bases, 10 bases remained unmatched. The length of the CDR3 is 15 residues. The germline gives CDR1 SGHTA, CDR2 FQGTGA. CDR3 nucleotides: TGTGCCAGCAGGATCAGCGGGGGCCAGGGAGATACGCAGTATTTT. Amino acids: CASRISGGQGDTQYF. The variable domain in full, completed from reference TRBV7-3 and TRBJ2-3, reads GAGVSQTPSNKVTEKGKYVELRCDPISGHTALYWYRQSLGQGPEFLIYFQGTGAADDSGLPNDRFFAVRPEGSVSTLKIQRTERGDSAVYLCASRISGGQGDTQYFGPGTRLTVL.